This TCR beta chain is drawn from a study of CD8+ T cells in alopecia areata. On the study more broadly: A 6-month period off drug followed tofacitinib, which lasted 6 to 18 months.

Germline loops: CDR1 SQVTM, CDR2 ANQGSEA. V lost 7 bases, J lost 7 bases, and 19 bases lay in between. The CDR3 loop spans 13 amino acids. This clone has a single count. It was cDNA, reverse transcribed from extracted RNA, that served as the sequencing template. Generated by immunoSEQ multiplex PCR, the TCRdb table keeps only in-frame clones and is missing some. Of about 220,000 clones detected, less than 75% appear once; the ten largest clones hold roughly 1.6%. Regarding treatment: oral pan-JAK inhibitor, 5-10 mg twice daily. Obtained from alopecia areata patients were lesional scalp punch biopsies along with peripheral blood.

This material consisted of CD4+ T cells sorted from blood, taken at week 4, from a patient treated with tofacitinib. The sequence was obtained from a human donor with alopecia areata. This sequence joins TRBV29-1 and TRBJ1-2, with D possibly being TRBD1 (6 bases). In DNA form, the CDR3 reads TGCAGCGCCGGGGCACAGGGAGGTGGTGGCTACACCTTC. It is translated as CSAGAQGGGGYTF.